What follows describes a single TCR beta chain. Its antigen remains unknown. These data are taken from a study of T cell repertoires in cytomegalovirus infection. Study overall: Public TCR beta signature analysis indicated the presence of both CMV infection and matching HLA type. Points from the study as a whole: Cumulated frequencies of public TCR beta families served to identify carriers of CMV plus the relevant HLA. Dominating the ex vivo response were HLA-C-restricted CMV-specific TCR beta clonotypes.

MiXCR was run by TCRdb on the reads, yielding one entry per CDR3 protein. The table records some 160,000 distinct CDR3 sequences, roughly 15% of them present only once. V lost 1 base and J lost 6; bases outside the gene matches: 9. The CDR3 consists of 16 residues. Germline V gives CDR1 SGHVS, CDR2 FQNEAQ. This TCR derives from a human donor in good health (CMV status not recorded). Some clones in this sample may be carry-over from other donors' samples. Sequencing was carried out using CD8+ T cells from PBMCs. The chain has TRBV7-8 and TRBJ2-7, with 10 bases identical to TRBD1. In nucleotides, the CDR3 is TGTGCCAGCAGCTTAGTTACGGACAGGGGGGCAGGCGAGCAGTACTTC. This translates into CASSLVTDRGAGEQYF.